This T cell receptor (beta chain) originates from a study of cytomegalovirus exposure and HLA in healthy donors (dated by TCRdb to between 2016 and 2019). Study-wide context: An earlier analysis of approximately 640 of the donors reported 250 to 350 Gb of sequence data and 117 million unique TCR beta sequences from roughly 180 million T cells. All discovery cohort repertoires had been generated using a single sequencing platform. Of the 300 to 450 genotyped donors, about 80% fell in the genetic ancestry cluster associated with self-reported Caucasian donors. In a later genetic analysis, genome-wide SNP genotypes for about 55% of the roughly 700 donors were used, and that subset was treated as a discovery cohort. An early release that covered fewer than 800 HLA-typed donors contained about 290 gigabases of sequencing data and about 93 million unique TCR sequences. Alongside the repertoire data, information on donor age, sex, ethnicity and CMV serostatus was compiled. The study aimed to test whether signatures of past pathogen exposure could be identified by cataloging public T cell receptors. The later analysis used no new phenotypic data to find candidate immune exposures, relying instead on TCR beta sequences and their occurrence across donors. Roughly 5 DR-DQ haplotypes were handled as single units for association and clustering because linkage in the cohort was strong. The study used immunosequencing to profile the T cell repertoires of several hundred subjects and linked those repertoires to cytomegalovirus serostatus. A later analysis re-analyzed previously published TCR beta repertoires from 650 to 800 donors and added high-resolution HLA genotyping to study TCR occurrence patterns. To decide whether each TCR beta V gene segment behaved as functional or pseudogenic, an earlier analysis of 587 of the donors relied on high-throughput TCR beta sequencing. To predict cytomegalovirus infection status, the study brought together high-throughput TCR immunosequencing, statistical association of individual TCRs with disease status, and machine learning. A separate validation cohort of roughly 130 different subjects was used in addition to the 666-subject first cohort. Across 398 genotyped donors of the cohort, an average of 235,054 unique TCR beta nucleotide sequences per donor were sequenced, and roughly 18% of those sequences were non-productive. Typing coverage differed by locus: A, B, C, DRB1 and DQB1 were typed in roughly 629-630 donors, DQA1 in about 500, DPA1 in 600 to 610, and DPB1 in just under 490. Both class I and class II loci were covered by HLA typing, at four-digit resolution.

General findings and caveats noted by the study authors: The 87-base-pair reads could not distinguish some IMGT-functional V segments, including TRBV6-2 and TRBV6-3, so those segments were excluded. A later genetic analysis reported fewer N-insertions in productive TCRs among donors in an Asian-associated ancestry cluster than the approximately 670-donor mean. In this cohort, only TCR beta chains were sequenced, and detectable features were limited by the absence of alpha or paired-chain data. Immune exposure information for the cohort was limited to CMV serostatus. Because some donors lacked HLA typing at each locus, the association tests relied only on the typed subset. A later analysis found that TCR association rates varied across HLA loci, with DRB1 alleles showing the most associated TCRs and HLA-C alleles the fewest. Over 15 rarely observed V segments, including chromosome 9 orphons, were excluded from the earlier analysis of just under 600 of the donors because counts were too low. A few of the identified cytomegalovirus-associated TCR beta chains were confirmed in vitro to be specific for cytomegalovirus antigens. Linkage disequilibrium might explain the correlated functional status among segregating V segments, but an unknown experimental factor could not be excluded. An association between a missense DCLRE1C variant and V-gene and J-gene trimming of TCR beta chains was found in a later genetic analysis and replicated in an independent cohort. The classifier was reported to diagnose cytomegalovirus status with high specificity and sensitivity in both the original cohort and the validation cohort. When HLA alleles, especially DR and DQ, strongly co-occurred, TCR associations were difficult to assign to individual alleles. The study gave a list of about 150 TCR beta chains associated with cytomegalovirus. A further reported finding was that TCR beta sequences accurately predicted the HLA-A and HLA-B alleles for most subjects in the first cohort. A cluster of highly shared sequence variants was judged likely to be a technical artifact of the sequencing pipeline. Several of the top co-occurrence clusters appeared to be linked to parvovirus B19, influenza, CMV and Epstein-Barr virus, according to a later analysis. Presence/absence analyses assumed roughly uniform sequencing depth across donors, an assumption that may not hold. While some public TCRs were present in many individuals, most TCR sequences turned up only very rarely across donors. In an earlier analysis of 587 of the donors, most TCR beta V segments appeared in productive rearrangements about 87% or about 30% of the time, broadly matching IMGT annotations. According to the authors, the approach could potentially be generalized to other disease states and immunological phenotypes. Specific HLA alleles were associated with roughly 16,000 TCR beta sequences at a false discovery rate of 0.05 in a later analysis. In a later analysis, most CMV-associated TCR beta chains were found to appear HLA-restricted, with HLA associations seemingly driven largely by CMV exposure. In a later analysis, HLA-associated TCR beta chains showed more clonal expansion and lower generation probabilities than non-associated chains that were equally common.

For CDR1 and CDR2, the germline V gene (reference sequence) lists LNHDA and SQIVND. The germline ends are 12 bases apart after V is trimmed by 4 bases and J by 2 bases. The CDR3 has 14 amino acids, counting the end cysteine and phenylalanine. Here the CDR3 DNA is all that survives: 42 bases in frame from base 1. On this clone itself: Its antigen is unknown. One base away there is no much larger clone; base qualities are not given.

The library was generated by the immunoSEQ multiplex PCR assay. For the multiplex PCR, a mixture combining 60 forward primers for TCR Vbeta segments and 13 reverse primers for TCR Jbeta segments was used. The CDR3 region of rearranged TCR beta genes was amplified from genomic DNA with a multiplex PCR assay. Amplified TCR beta libraries were sequenced as 87-base-pair reads on the Illumina HiSeq System. The original methods were these. A later analysis counted about 82 million unique TCR beta chains across the 650 to 700 repertoires, and roughly 11 million of these chains were shared by at least two donors. Raw reads were error-corrected and collapsed into unique sequences with a nearest-neighbor algorithm that merged closely related sequences to remove PCR and sequencing errors. To assign V, D and J gene segments, CDR3 sequences were aligned to IMGT reference sequences. Each retained sequence needed at least a six-nucleotide match to both a V gene segment and a J gene segment. A rearrangement counted as productive if the CDR3 had no stop codons and remained in frame with V and J, and every other rearrangement counted as non-productive. CDR3 was defined by IMGT convention, running from the second conserved V-encoded cysteine to the conserved J-encoded phenylalanine. The earlier analysis of around 640 of the donors excluded sequences that lacked an unambiguous match to a single V gene segment. In an earlier analysis of roughly 600 of the donors, a V segment was called functional when productive rearrangements were above 56.7%, and segregating when the standard deviation between donors exceeded 5%. A statistical classification framework was built for diagnosing cytomegalovirus status from the catalog of TCR beta chain sequences. A later analysis assigned V and J genes by comparing TCR nucleotide sequences with IMGT/GENE-DB human TR gene sequences. A later analysis assigned CDR3 sequences and most-parsimonious VDJ recombination scenarios with the TCRdist pipeline. In a later analysis, every TCR beta chain was defined by the combination of its CDR3 amino acid sequence and its V-gene family, and reads without a unique V-gene family were dropped. A later analysis removed 450 to 600 highly shared, low-generation-probability nucleotide sequences to deal with suspected cross-contamination and a sequencing artifact. In a later analysis, a clonal expansion index for each public chain was calculated from normalized within-repertoire ranks of inferred template counts. A later analysis computed generation probabilities with a VDJ recombination model fitted to out-of-frame rearrangements, and checked the results against IGoR. Hypergeometric tests were used in a later analysis to score TCR-TCR, TCR-HLA and TCR-CMV co-occurrence, with a repertoire-size bias correction applied to the TCR pairs. False discovery rates were estimated in a later analysis by permuting HLA or CMV assignments 20 times. In a later analysis, co-occurring TCRs were grouped using DBSCAN, and TCRdist sequence similarity was added for clustering within HLA-allele-positive subsets. Repertoires with fewer than 30,000 or more than 120,000 public chains were left out of co-occurrence clustering, as were about 5 repertoires with anomalous nucleotide sharing. Sourced from immuneACCESS, this table was stored by TCRdb with only in-frame sequences that have V and J called. A share of the clones is absent; for the studies checked, an unresolved V gene accounts for under half, and the remainder has no known explanation. V and J calls and clone size are those listed in that table; D and trimming were worked out from the DNA. In all, the sample holds about 150,000 clones, and approximately 85% of those were seen once. Around 2.5% of the sample belongs to the ten largest clones.

The cohort comprised some 680 healthy bone marrow donors. At the time of sampling, every cohort member was nominally healthy, though immune exposures that went unrecorded were likely present. The donor tested CMV seropositive and was one of the 289 seropositive cohort members. Each donor provided a peripheral blood sample, and peripheral blood mononuclear cells were used for TCR beta sequencing. Genomic DNA extraction from the blood cell samples was performed with the Qiagen DNeasy Blood Extraction Kit. The sequence derives from a man aged 25 to 40 in good health and CMV-seropositive. The rearrangement combines TRBV19 with TRBJ2-7, and the D gene may be TRBD2, 5 bases matching. Specimen: PBMCs. The DNA sequence is given as TGTGCCAGTAGTACTCTAGCCGCAGCCTACGAGCAGTACTTC. Its protein reads: CASSTLAAAYEQYF.